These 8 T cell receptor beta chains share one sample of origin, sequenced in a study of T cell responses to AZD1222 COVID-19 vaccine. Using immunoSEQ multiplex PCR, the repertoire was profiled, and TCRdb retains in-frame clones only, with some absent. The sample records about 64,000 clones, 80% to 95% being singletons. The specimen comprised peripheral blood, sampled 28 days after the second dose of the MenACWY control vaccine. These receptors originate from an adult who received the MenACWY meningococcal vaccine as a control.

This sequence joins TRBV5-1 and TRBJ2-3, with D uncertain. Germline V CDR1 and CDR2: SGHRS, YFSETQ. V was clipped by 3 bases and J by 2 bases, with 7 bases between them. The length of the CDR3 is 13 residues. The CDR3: CASSSGSTDTQYF. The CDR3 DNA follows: TGCGCCAGCAGCTCCGGGTCCACAGATACGCAGTATTTT. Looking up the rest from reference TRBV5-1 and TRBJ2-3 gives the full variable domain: KAGVTQTPRYLIKTRGQQVTLSCSPISGHRSVSWYQQTPGQGLQFLFEYFSETQRNKGNFPGRFSGRQFSNSRSEMNVSTLELGDSALYLCASSSGSTDTQYFGPGTRLTVL.

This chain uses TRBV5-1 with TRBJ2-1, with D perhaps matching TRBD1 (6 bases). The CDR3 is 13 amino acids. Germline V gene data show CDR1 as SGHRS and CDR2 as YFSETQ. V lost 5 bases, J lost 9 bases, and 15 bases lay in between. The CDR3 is CASSGGYLGEQFF. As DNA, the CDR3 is TGCGCCAGCAGTGGGGGCTACTTAGGTGAGCAGTTCTTC.

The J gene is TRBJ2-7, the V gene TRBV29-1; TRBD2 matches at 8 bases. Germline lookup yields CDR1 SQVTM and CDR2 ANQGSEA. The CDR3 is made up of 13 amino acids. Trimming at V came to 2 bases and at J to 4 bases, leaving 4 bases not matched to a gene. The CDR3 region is CSVERAGDYEQYF. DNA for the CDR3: TGCAGCGTTGAAAGAGCGGGAGATTACGAGCAGTACTTC.

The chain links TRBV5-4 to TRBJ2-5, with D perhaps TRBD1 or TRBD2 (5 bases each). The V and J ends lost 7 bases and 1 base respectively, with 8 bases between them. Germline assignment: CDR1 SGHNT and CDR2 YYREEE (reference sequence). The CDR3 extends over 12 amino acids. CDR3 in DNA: TGTGCCAGCGGGGGAAGCCAAGAGACCCAGTACTTC. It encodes CASGGSQETQYF.

Here the CDR3 DNA reads TGCGCCAGCAGCTTGCCCGGGACGGCGGGTGGCTACACCTTC. Translated, it gives CASSLPGTAGGYTF. J is TRBJ1-2 and V is TRBV4-1; possible D gene TRBD1, 5 bases. The V and J ends lost 5 bases and 7 bases respectively, with 17 bases between them. Looked up from germline, CDR1 is MGHRA and CDR2 is YSYEKL. The CDR3 is 14 amino acids.

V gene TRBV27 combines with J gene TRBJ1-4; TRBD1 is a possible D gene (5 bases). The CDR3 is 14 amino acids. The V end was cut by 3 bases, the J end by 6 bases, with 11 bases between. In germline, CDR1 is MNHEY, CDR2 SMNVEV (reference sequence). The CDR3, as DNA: TGTGCCAGCAGTTTCGGGGGTACGTATGAAAAACTGTTTTTT. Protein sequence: CASSFGGTYEKLFF.

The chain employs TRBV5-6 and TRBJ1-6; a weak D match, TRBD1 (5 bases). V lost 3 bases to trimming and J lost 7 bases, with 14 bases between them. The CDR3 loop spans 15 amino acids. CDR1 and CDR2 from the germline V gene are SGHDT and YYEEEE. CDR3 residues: CASSSPPGVNSPLHF. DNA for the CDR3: TGTGCCAGCAGCTCCCCTCCGGGGGTGAATTCACCCCTCCACTTT.

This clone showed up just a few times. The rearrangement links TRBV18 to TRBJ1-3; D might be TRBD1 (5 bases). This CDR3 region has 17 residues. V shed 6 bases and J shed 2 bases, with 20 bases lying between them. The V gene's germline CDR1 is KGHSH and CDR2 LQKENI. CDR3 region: CASSFASGAETGNTIYF. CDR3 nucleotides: TGTGCCAGCTCTTTTGCTTCCGGGGCAGAGACTGGAAACACCATATATTTT.